This T cell receptor (beta chain) was sequenced during a study of blood T cells in healthy people across ages. Overall study results and limits: Estimates based on one million T cells were treated as lower bounds. A conclusive naive versus antigen-experienced comparison was prevented by the unsorted PBMCs.

Each donor supplied around 10 milliliters of peripheral blood. Then a second PCR, running roughly 6 to 11 cycles, was carried out with a sample-barcoded 5' primer and a J-beta primer mix. Researchers report that a template-switch adaptor with 12 random nucleotides tagged each cDNA molecule. TCRdb fed the 5' RACE reads into MiXCR, producing one record per CDR3 protein. Among 600,000 or so distinct CDR3 sequences listed, 20% to 25% were seen once. This clonotype was counted only a few times. Its specificity is not known. Trimming cost V 6 bases and J 5 bases, with 6 bases left between them. This CDR3 spans 11 amino acids.

The chain is built from TRBV12-3 or TRBV12-4 and TRBJ2-3; D remains ambiguous. The source of this sequence is a man in his 70s in good health. The material sequenced was blood. The DNA of the CDR3 is TGTGCCAGCAGCATTTTAGATACGCAGTATTTT. Translated, it gives CASSILDTQYF.